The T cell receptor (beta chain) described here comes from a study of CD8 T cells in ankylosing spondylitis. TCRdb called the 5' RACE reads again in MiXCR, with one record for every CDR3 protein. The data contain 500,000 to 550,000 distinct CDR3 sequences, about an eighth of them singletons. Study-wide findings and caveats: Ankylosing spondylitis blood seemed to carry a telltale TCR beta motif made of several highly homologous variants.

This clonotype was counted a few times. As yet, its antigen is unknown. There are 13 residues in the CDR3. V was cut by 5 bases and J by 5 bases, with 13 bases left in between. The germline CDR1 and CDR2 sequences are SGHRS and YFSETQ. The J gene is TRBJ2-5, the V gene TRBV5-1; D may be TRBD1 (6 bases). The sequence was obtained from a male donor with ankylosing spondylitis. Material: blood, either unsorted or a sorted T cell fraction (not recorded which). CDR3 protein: CASRKDRSETQYF. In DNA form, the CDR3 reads TGCGCCAGCAGGAAGGACAGATCGGAGACCCAGTACTTC.